The clone carrying this TCR beta chain has more than one count but fewer than ten. The data were taken from a study of human T cells and chemical hapten exposure. TCRdb processed the RACE reads anew with MiXCR; each CDR3 protein has one entry. Altogether about 97,000 distinct CDR3 sequences are present, 25% to 30% being singletons, with the ten largest covering around a tenth. The time point is: patch test 3, about 24 weeks after DPC sensitization. Documented treatment: therapeutic diphenylcyclopropenone sensitization with weekly scalp DPC. This sequence was found in a man aged 35-49 years with alopecia areata. Some clones in this sample may be carry-over from other donors' samples. The sequencing here drew on whole blood, taken in connection with sensitization to the hapten diphenylcyclopropenone (DPC).

CDR3 bases: TGTGCCAGCAGCTCGGGTGAGACCCAGTACTTC. Residues: CASSSGETQYF. The chain is built from TRBV7-2 and TRBJ2-5; D unresolved. V was cut by 4 bases and J by 5 bases, with 5 bases left in between. The CDR3 totals 11 residues. Germline CDR1 SGHTA, CDR2 FQGNSA.